The next 13 T cell receptor beta chains were all read from a single sample in a study of beta chain features in type 1 diabetes. Study-level points and caveats: Shorter TCRB CDR3s, moderately but significantly so, marked every one of the four CD4+ subsets in Type 1 diabetes patients.

Their specific antigens are unknown. The whole isolated RNA underwent reverse transcription, so sequencing captured expressed TCRB transcripts. Some clones are missing from TCRdb's copy, which holds only in-frame ones; the method was immunoSEQ multiplex PCR. The sample includes about 150,000 clones, 10% seen only once; the top ten take roughly 0.5%. Material for sequencing was central memory CD4+ T cells from blood. The receptors originated from a man younger than 45 with type 1 diabetes.

The table lists this clone with a few counts. The J gene is TRBJ1-1, the V gene TRBV11-2; no reliable D call. This CDR3 has 16 residues. The V end was cut by 2 bases, the J end by 1 base, with 14 bases between. Looked up from germline, CDR1 is SGHAT and CDR2 is FQNNGV. The CDR3 DNA reads TGTGCCAGCAGCTTACCAATTTGGCAGGCGAACACTGAAGCTTTCTTT. Translation: CASSLPIWQANTEAFF.

This clone was counted between two and nine times. The chain joins TRBV18 to TRBJ2-1; D possibly corresponds to TRBD1 (5 bases). The CDR3 totals 15 residues. CDR1 is KGHSH, CDR2 LQKENI, per germline. Trimming removed 0 bases at V and 8 bases at J, with 14 bases between. The CDR3 coding sequence is TGTGCCAGCTCACCACCGTCACAGGCTAGGCATGAGCAGTTCTTC. It is translated as CASSPPSQARHEQFF.

This clone showed up just a few times. V and J are TRBV5-1 and TRBJ2-1, with 12 nucleotides matching TRBD2. J was trimmed by 9 bases and V by 3 bases; bases with no gene match: 13. Germline V gene data show CDR1 as SGHRS and CDR2 as YFSETQ. This CDR3 is built from 17 residues. The CDR3 loop is CASSSGPGLAGWGEQFF. The DNA for the CDR3 is TGCGCCAGCAGCTCCGGACCTGGACTAGCGGGATGGGGTGAGCAGTTCTTC.

This clone has just a few counts. The chain couples TRBV30 to TRBJ1-1; perhaps TRBD1 as D (6 bases). Germline V CDR1 and CDR2: GTSNPN, SVGIG (reference sequence). Trimming removed 3 bases at V and 8 bases at J, with 13 bases between. The CDR3 extends over 12 amino acids. This CDR3 reads CAWREQGTEAFF. The CDR3 bases are TGTGCCTGGAGGGAGCAAGGGACAGAAGCTTTCTTT.

This clone has a handful of counts. V gene TRBV5-1 combines with J gene TRBJ1-1; 8 nucleotides agree with TRBD1. With 0 bases clipped from V and 4 bases from J, the junction kept 2 bases outside the gene matches. There are 14 residues in the CDR3. Germline loops: CDR1 SGHRS, CDR2 YFSETQ. The CDR3 region is CASSLETGGTEAFF. As DNA, the CDR3 is TGCGCCAGCAGCTTGGAAACAGGGGGCACTGAAGCTTTCTTT.

This chain joins TRBV11-1 and TRBJ1-1; perhaps TRBD1 as D (6 bases). The CDR3 totals 15 residues. In germline, CDR1 is SGHAT, CDR2 FQDESV (reference sequence). Trimming removed 2 bases from V and 0 bases from J, with 10 bases in between. The DNA of the CDR3 is TGTGCCAGCAGCTTACCGAGGGACATGAACACTGAAGCTTTCTTT. Translating it yields CASSLPRDMNTEAFF.

This chain uses TRBV19 with TRBJ1-5; 9 bases line up with TRBD1. CDR3 size: 15 residues. The trim removed 5 bases at V and 6 bases at J, leaving 8 bases unmatched. Germline V CDR1 and CDR2: LNHDA, SQIVND (reference sequence). The CDR3 is CASSLRTGDSQPQHF. CDR3 nucleotide sequence: TGTGCCAGTAGTCTCAGGACAGGGGACTCTCAGCCCCAGCATTTT.

This clone was counted only a few times. V gene TRBV10-3 combines with J gene TRBJ2-3; weak D call: TRBD2 (8 bases). The CDR3 sequence is 15 residues long. Germline values: CDR1 ENHRY, CDR2 SYGVKD. The ends were cut back, 10 bases at V and 6 bases at J, with 23 bases in the middle. Here the CDR3 DNA reads TGTGCCACCGTATTTAGCGGGACAGTCACGGATACGCAGTATTTT. Translation gives CATVFSGTVTDTQYF.

This clone was counted a few times. The rearrangement uses TRBV9 and TRBJ2-1, with D possibly being TRBD2 (6 bases). The CDR3 has 15 residues. Germline lookup yields CDR1 SGDLS and CDR2 YYNGEE. With 0 bases removed from V and 8 bases from J, the gap between germline ends came to 15 bases. This CDR3 is CASSVGRGWIDEQFF. The DNA of the CDR3 is TGTGCCAGCAGCGTAGGACGGGGGTGGATCGATGAGCAGTTCTTC.

This clone has more than one count but fewer than ten. In DNA form, the CDR3 reads TGCGCCAGCAGCCAGCAAGCGACAGGGAACTATGGCTACACCTTC. Translation gives CASSQQATGNYGYTF. This chain joins TRBV4-3 and TRBJ1-2, with 7 bases lining up with TRBD1. This CDR3 comprises 15 residues. Trimming took 3 bases from V and 2 from J; bases not matched to a gene: 6. CDR1 LGHNA and CDR2 YSLEER come from the germline V gene.

This rearrangement joins TRBV30 to TRBJ1-1; possibly TRBD1 for D (5 bases). The V gene lost 8 bases and the J gene lost 1 base, with 11 bases spanning the gap. The V gene's germline CDR1 is GTSNPN and CDR2 SVGIG (reference sequence). This CDR3 contains 12 residues. The CDR3 DNA reads TGTGCCCTGGGGGGGAGGAACACTGAAGCTTTCTTT. Its translation: CALGGRNTEAFF.

This clone was counted only a few times. V is TRBV7-6 and J is TRBJ2-3; D unclear. Germline assignment: CDR1 SGHVS and CDR2 FNYEAQ. The CDR3 runs 12 residues. Trimming took off 5 bases at V and 1 base at J, with 4 bases between the two ends. Written as DNA, the CDR3 is TGTGCCAGCAGCCGGGGCACAGATACGCAGTATTTT. Amino acids: CASSRGTDTQYF.

This sequence joins TRBV5-6 and TRBJ2-1; 9 nucleotides align to TRBD2. The CDR3 is 16 amino acids. After removal of 4 bases from V and 3 bases from J, the junction contained 8 bases not matched to a gene. The germline V gene has CDR1 SGHDT and CDR2 YYEEEE. The CDR3 DNA is TGTGCCAGCAGCCCAACAGCGGGAGGAAACTACAATGAGCAGTTCTTC. This translates into CASSPTAGGNYNEQFF. Using reference TRBV5-6 and TRBJ2-1 for the parts outside the CDR3, the full variable domain is DAGVTQSPTHLIKTRGQQVTLRCSPKSGHDTVSWYQQALGQGPQFIFQYYEEEERQRGNFPDRFSGHQFPNYSSELNVNALLLGDSALYLCASSPTAGGNYNEQFFGPGTRLTVL.